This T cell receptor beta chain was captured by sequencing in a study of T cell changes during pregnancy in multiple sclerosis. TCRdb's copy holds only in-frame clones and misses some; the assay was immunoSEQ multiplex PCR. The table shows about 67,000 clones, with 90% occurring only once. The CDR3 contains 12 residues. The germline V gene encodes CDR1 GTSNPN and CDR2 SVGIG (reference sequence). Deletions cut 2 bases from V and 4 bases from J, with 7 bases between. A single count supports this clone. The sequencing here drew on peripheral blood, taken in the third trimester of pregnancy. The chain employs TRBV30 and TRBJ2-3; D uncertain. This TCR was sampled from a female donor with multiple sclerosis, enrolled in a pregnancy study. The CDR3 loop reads CAWSFPSDTQYF. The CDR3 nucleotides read TGTGCCTGGAGTTTCCCCTCAGATACGCAGTATTTT.